This TCR beta chain was retrieved from a study of blood T cell repertoires in COVID-19. Turning to the study itself: In each case, the material was cDNA or gDNA derived from T cells, B-cell-depleted T cells, or PBMCs.

In terms of age and location, participants ranged from roughly 18 to 95 years and lived in fewer than 30 US areas. Clinical history as reported by participants underpinned cohort assignment. Germline V lookup: CDR1 SGHRS, CDR2 YFSETQ. The CDR3 spans 13 residues. The ends were cut back, 3 bases at V and 0 bases at J, with 4 bases in the middle. In its sample, this clone was seen a few times. Original analysis: Amplification from reference gene primers served as the basis for estimated nucleated cell counts. Profiled with immunoSEQ multiplex PCR; TCRdb holds only in-frame clones, not every one. Clone size and the V and J calls come from that table; the DNA yielded D and trimming. The table shows under 300,000 clones, with about nine tenths occurring only once.

This receptor was taken from a woman aged 40 to 50 with acute COVID-19. Material for sequencing was PBMCs or T cells enriched from blood (not recorded which). The chain links TRBV5-1 to TRBJ1-3; D unclear. The CDR3 bases are TGCGCCAGCAGCTCCTACTCTGGAAACACCATATATTTT. This encodes CASSSYSGNTIYF.